This entry lists 24 T cell receptor beta chains sequenced from one sample in a study of blood T cells in healthy people across ages. A sample-barcoded 5' primer and a J-beta primer mix were used in a second PCR of roughly 6 to 11 cycles. One entry per CDR3 protein, called by TCRdb with MiXCR from the 5' RACE reads. Of 700,000 or so distinct CDR3 sequences in the sample, 22% were seen once. Material for sequencing was blood. The receptors come from a man between 65 and 85 years old in good health.

This clonotype was picked up a small number of times. The genes are TRBV12-3 or TRBV12-4 and TRBJ1-2; tentative D call: TRBD1 (5 bases). V lost 5 bases and J lost 5, with 18 bases in between. The CDR3 consists of 15 residues. This chain's CDR3 is CASSQTGRTIYGYTF. As DNA, the CDR3 is TGTGCCAGCAGTCAGACGGGACGGACTATTTATGGCTACACCTTC.

Only a few counts were recorded for this clonotype. V usage is TRBV7-9 and J usage is TRBJ1-4; no clear D. CDR3 size: 15 residues. Trimming took 3 bases from V and 0 from J, leaving 8 bases between them. Germline-derived CDR1 and CDR2 are SEHNR and FQNEAQ (reference sequence). The CDR3 sequence: CASSFELATNEKLFF. CDR3 nucleotide sequence: TGTGCCAGCAGCTTTGAGCTTGCAACTAATGAAAAACTGTTTTTT.

This clonotype appeared a few times. This chain links TRBV20-1 with TRBJ1-5; D not resolved. CDR3 length equals 14 residues. Germline V gives CDR1 DFQATT, CDR2 SNEGSKA (reference sequence). V was pared by 1 base and J by 7 bases, with 14 bases between. The CDR3 loop reads CSARVGGLDQPQHF. The CDR3 DNA reads as TGCAGTGCTAGAGTTGGAGGGTTGGACCAGCCCCAGCATTTT.

This chain joins TRBV2 and TRBJ2-5; TRBD2 might be the D (7 bases). Judging by the DNA end, TRBJ2-7 fits better; the J call may be wrong. In germline, CDR1 is SNHLY, CDR2 FYNNEI. The CDR3 totals 13 residues. CDR3 sequence (DNA): TGTGCCAGCGATTTGGACAGCGGGGCCGAGCAGTACTTC. It yields the protein CASDLDSGAEQYF.

V usage is TRBV7-8 and J usage is TRBJ1-4, with D uncertain. Per germline, CDR1 SGHVS and CDR2 FQNEAQ. V lost 7 bases and J lost 0, with 18 bases in between. The CDR3 sequence is 17 residues long. CDR3 DNA sequence: TGTGCCAGCACCCAAGGGTTGTCCCCAGCAACTAATGAAAAACTGTTTTTT. Its protein is CASTQGLSPATNEKLFF.

The chain couples TRBV6-6 to TRBJ2-7, with 9 bases fitting TRBD1. The CDR3 runs 13 residues. Germline V gene sequence: CDR1 MNHNY, CDR2 SVGAGI (reference sequence). The J segment lost 4 bases and the V segment lost 10 bases, leaving 8 bases of the junction unmatched. The CDR3 here is CATGRDRAYEQYF. CDR3 in DNA: TGTGCCACCGGCCGGGACAGGGCGTACGAGCAGTACTTC.

This chain links TRBV18 with TRBJ2-1; TRBD2 is a possible D gene (6 bases). Germline V lookup: CDR1 KGHSH, CDR2 LQKENI. The CDR3 contains 14 residues. V gave up 2 bases and J gave up 5 bases, with 10 bases separating them. This CDR3 is CASSPGLLNNEQFF. DNA of the CDR3: TGTGCCAGCTCACCAGGACTATTAAACAATGAGCAGTTCTTC. The full variable domain, its missing parts supplied by reference TRBV18 and TRBJ2-1, is NAGVMQNPRHLVRRRGQEARLRCSPMKGHSHVYWYRQLPEEGLKFMVYLQKENIIDESGMPKERFSAEFPKEGPSILRIQQVVRGDSAAYFCASSPGLLNNEQFFGPGTRLTVL.

This clonotype has just a few counts. The CDR3: CASSSRVGDEQYF. CDR3 DNA sequence: TGCGCCAGCAGCTCCAGGGTTGGTGACGAGCAGTACTTC. The V gene is TRBV5-1, the J gene TRBJ2-7; D perhaps matches TRBD1 (5 bases). V shed 3 bases and J shed 5 bases, with 12 bases lying between them. The CDR3 is 13 amino acids. Germline loops: CDR1 SGHRS, CDR2 YFSETQ. Using reference TRBV5-1 and TRBJ2-7 for the parts outside the CDR3, the full variable domain is KAGVTQTPRYLIKTRGQQVTLSCSPISGHRSVSWYQQTPGQGLQFLFEYFSETQRNKGNFPGRFSGRQFSNSRSEMNVSTLELGDSALYLCASSSRVGDEQYFGPGTRLTVT.

The chain uses TRBV30 and TRBJ2-2; no definite D call. Trimming shortened V by 1 base and J by 4 bases, and 10 bases separated the two germline ends. The CDR3 length is 14 residues. In germline, CDR1 is GTSNPN, CDR2 SVGIG (reference sequence). CDR3 amino acids: CAWSASIITGELFF. The CDR3 DNA reads TGTGCCTGGAGTGCCTCTATAATCACCGGGGAGCTGTTTTTT.

The chain combines TRBV18 with TRBJ2-7; TRBD2 agrees at 8 bases. V shed 2 bases, J shed 3 bases, and the junction held 0 bases outside the gene matches. The CDR3 loop spans 13 amino acids. Germline-derived CDR1 and CDR2 are KGHSH and LQKENI. The CDR3 nucleotides are TGTGCCAGCTCACCAGGGACTAGCTACGAGCAGTACGTC. Its translation: CASSPGTSYEQYV.

The J gene is TRBJ2-3, the V gene TRBV7-2; no reliable D call. Trimming left V 5 bases short and J 6 bases short, with 15 bases between. The length of the CDR3 is 14 residues. Germline assignment: CDR1 SGHTA and CDR2 FQGNSA. CDR3 loop: CASSPVATEDTQYF. The CDR3 region has the DNA TGTGCCAGCAGCCCCGTAGCAACTGAGGATACGCAGTATTTT.

This clonotype was observed a few times. The chain carries TRBV29-1 and TRBJ1-3; unclear D gene. The germline CDR1 and CDR2 sequences are SQVTM and ANQGSEA. V was pared by 1 base and J by 6 bases, with 10 bases between. The CDR3 consists of 13 residues. DNA for the CDR3: TGCAGCGTTGAAGTCCCCGGGATAAACACCATATATTTT. This gives the protein CSVEVPGINTIYF.

This clonotype was seen a few times. V usage is TRBV7-8 and J usage is TRBJ1-6; D not resolved. CDR1 and CDR2 (germline): SGHVS, FQNEAQ. V dropped 5 bases and J dropped 6 bases, with 11 bases sitting between them. CDR3 length: 14 residues. The CDR3 nucleotides read TGTGCCAGCAGCGAAGGAACAACTAATTCACCCCTCCACTTT. This translates into CASSEGTTNSPLHF.

This clonotype was found a few times. V usage is TRBV7-7 and J usage is TRBJ2-7; possibly TRBD1 for D (6 bases). CDR3 length equals 14 residues. V dropped 5 bases and J dropped 0 bases, with 11 bases sitting between them. The germline V gene encodes CDR1 SSHAT and CDR2 FNYEAQ (reference sequence). The CDR3 region is CASSKDRSSYEQYF. CDR3 DNA: TGTGCCAGCAGCAAAGACAGGAGCTCCTACGAGCAGTACTTC.

This clonotype was seen more than once but under ten times. This sequence joins TRBV6-2 or TRBV6-3 and TRBJ2-1, with a tentative D call TRBD2 (6 bases). The CDR3 runs 15 residues. Germline-derived CDR1 and CDR2 are MNHEY and SVGEGT. Trimming removed 7 bases at V and 5 bases at J, with 18 bases between. The chain's CDR3 is CASNHRVAGNNEQFF. DNA for the CDR3: TGTGCCAGCAACCATAGGGTGGCGGGGAACAATGAGCAGTTCTTC.

The chain is built from TRBV29-1 and TRBJ2-1; 8 bases are a match to TRBD1. This CDR3 spans 11 amino acids. Germline V gives CDR1 SQVTM, CDR2 ANQGSEA. V lost 8 bases to trimming and J lost 7 bases; unmatched junction nucleotides: 4. CDR3 nucleotides: TGCAGCAGCCACAGGGGGAATGAGCAGTTCTTC. This codes for CSSHRGNEQFF.

J is TRBJ2-5 and V is TRBV10-2; the match to TRBD1 covers 7 bases. The DNA matches TRBJ2-7 better at its end, which makes the J call doubtful. Germline CDR1 and CDR2: WSHSY and SAAADI. The CDR3 has 15 residues. Here the CDR3 reads CASSTRQGFLYEQYF. The CDR3 DNA reads TGCGCCAGCAGTACCCGACAGGGCTTCCTTTACGAGCAGTACTTC.

This clonotype appeared a few times. The V and J genes are TRBV20-1 and TRBJ2-3; 10 bases map to TRBD1. V shed 1 base and J 4 bases; nucleotides not matched to a gene: 8. Germline assignment: CDR1 DFQATT and CDR2 SNEGSKA (reference sequence). The CDR3 covers 16 residues. The chain's CDR3 is CSARVPGQGFADTQYF. Here the CDR3 DNA reads TGCAGTGCTAGAGTCCCGGGACAGGGGTTTGCAGATACGCAGTATTTT.

The CDR3 coding sequence is TGCAGTGCTAGCGGGACTAGCGGAAACTACGAGCAGTACTTC. Its protein product is CSASGTSGNYEQYF. The rearrangement joins TRBV20-1 to TRBJ2-7, with 11 bases aligning to TRBD2. The V segment lost 3 bases and the J segment 3 bases; nucleotides outside the gene matches: 4. Germline CDR1 is DFQATT and CDR2 is SNEGSKA (reference sequence). CDR3 length: 14 amino acids.

The sample holds a few counts of this clonotype. The chain joins TRBV12-3 or TRBV12-4 to TRBJ1-4; unclear D gene. The CDR3 contains 15 residues. The V end lost 7 bases, the J end lost 3 bases, and 15 bases lay between the germline ends. Written as DNA, the CDR3 is TGTGCCAGCATCACTCTGGGCGGACCTAATGAAAAACTGTTTTTT. Translation gives CASITLGGPNEKLFF.

The chain joins TRBV6-1 to TRBJ2-1, with a tentative D call TRBD1 (6 bases). CDR1 is MNHNS and CDR2 is SASEGT in the germline V gene. This CDR3 comprises 17 residues. Trimming cost V 7 bases and J 6 bases, with 25 bases left between them. The CDR3 is CASTRQGQPGLFNEQFF. The CDR3 DNA sequence: TGTGCCAGCACCCGGCAGGGGCAACCGGGCCTCTTCAATGAGCAGTTCTTC.

This clonotype occurred a few times. This rearrangement joins TRBV12-3 or TRBV12-4 to TRBJ2-7; D possibly corresponds to TRBD1 (5 bases). V dropped 1 base and J dropped 7 bases, with 11 bases sitting between them. CDR3 length: 13 residues. CDR3 amino acids: CASSLGGLKEQYF. In DNA, the CDR3 is TGTGCCAGCAGTTTAGGGGGCCTTAAGGAGCAGTACTTC.

This clonotype was observed a few times. This rearrangement joins TRBV3-1 to TRBJ2-3; 10 bases fit TRBD2. V lost 5 bases, J lost 5 bases, and 19 bases stayed unmatched. The CDR3 is 19 amino acids. Per the germline V gene, CDR1 is LGHDT and CDR2 is YNNKEL (reference sequence). The CDR3 region has the DNA TGTGCCAGCAGCTCCTATGGGAGTAGCGGGAGGTTGTACGGAGATACGCAGTATTTT. Its protein product is CASSSYGSSGRLYGDTQYF.

This clonotype was seen more than once but under ten times. The chain recombines TRBV6-1 with TRBJ2-7, with D hard to call. Germline CDR1 and CDR2: MNHNS and SASEGT. The CDR3 is made up of 15 amino acids. V lost 4 bases and J lost 4, with 17 bases in between. The CDR3, as DNA: TGTGCCAGCAGTGCCGATTCGCACACGATTTACGAGCAGTACGTC. It yields the protein CASSADSHTIYEQYV.